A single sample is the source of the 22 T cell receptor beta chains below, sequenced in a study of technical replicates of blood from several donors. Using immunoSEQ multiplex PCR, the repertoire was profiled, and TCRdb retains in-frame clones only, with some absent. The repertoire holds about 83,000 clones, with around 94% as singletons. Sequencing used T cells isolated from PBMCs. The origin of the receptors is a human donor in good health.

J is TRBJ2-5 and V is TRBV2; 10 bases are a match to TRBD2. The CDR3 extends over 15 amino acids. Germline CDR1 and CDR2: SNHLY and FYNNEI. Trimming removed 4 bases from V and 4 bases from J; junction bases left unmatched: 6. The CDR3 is CASSGWTSGRETQYF. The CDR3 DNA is TGTGCCAGCAGTGGATGGACTAGCGGTAGAGAGACCCAGTACTTC.

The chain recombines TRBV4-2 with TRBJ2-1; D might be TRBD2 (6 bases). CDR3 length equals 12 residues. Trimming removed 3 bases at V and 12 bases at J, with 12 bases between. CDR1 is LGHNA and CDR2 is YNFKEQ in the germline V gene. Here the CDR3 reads CASSQEGTWQFF. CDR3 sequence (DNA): TGTGCCAGCAGCCAGGAAGGGACTTGGCAGTTCTTC.

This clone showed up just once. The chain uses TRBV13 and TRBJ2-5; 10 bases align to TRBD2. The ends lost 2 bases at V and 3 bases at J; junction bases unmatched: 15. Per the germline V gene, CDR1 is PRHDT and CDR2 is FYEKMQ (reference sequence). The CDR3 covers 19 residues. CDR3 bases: TGTGCCAGCAGCTTAATTTCTAGCGGGAGCTCGAGTTGGAAAGAGACCCAGTACTTC. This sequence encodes CASSLISSGSSSWKETQYF.

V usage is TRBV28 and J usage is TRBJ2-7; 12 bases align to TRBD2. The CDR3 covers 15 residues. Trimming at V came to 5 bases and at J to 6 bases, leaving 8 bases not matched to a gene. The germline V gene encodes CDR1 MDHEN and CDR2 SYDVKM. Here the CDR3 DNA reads TGTGCCAGCAGTCCCCTAGCGGGAGGGCTAGGCGAGCAGTACTTC. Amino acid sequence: CASSPLAGGLGEQYF.

The CDR3 loop is CASSWGTGNQPQHF. CDR3 nucleotides: TGCGCCAGCAGCTGGGGGACAGGGAATCAGCCCCAGCATTTT. V is TRBV5-1 and J is TRBJ1-5; 9 nucleotides line up with TRBD1. The germline CDR1 and CDR2 sequences are SGHRS and YFSETQ. This CDR3 is built from 14 residues. V lost 3 bases, J lost 4 bases, and 2 bases stayed unmatched.

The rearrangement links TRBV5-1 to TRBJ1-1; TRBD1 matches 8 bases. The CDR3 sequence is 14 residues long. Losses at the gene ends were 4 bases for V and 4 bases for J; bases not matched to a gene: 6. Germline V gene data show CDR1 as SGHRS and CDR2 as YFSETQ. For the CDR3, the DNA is TGCGCCAGCAGCGAAAACACAGGGGGCACTGAAGCTTTCTTT. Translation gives CASSENTGGTEAFF. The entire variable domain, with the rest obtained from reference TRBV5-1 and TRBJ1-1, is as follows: KAGVTQTPRYLIKTRGQQVTLSCSPISGHRSVSWYQQTPGQGLQFLFEYFSETQRNKGNFPGRFSGRQFSNSRSEMNVSTLELGDSALYLCASSENTGGTEAFFGQGTRLTVV.

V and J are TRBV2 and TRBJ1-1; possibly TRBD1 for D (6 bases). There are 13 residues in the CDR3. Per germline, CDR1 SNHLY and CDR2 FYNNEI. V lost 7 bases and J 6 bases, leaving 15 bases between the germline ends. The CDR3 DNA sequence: TGTGCCAGCAAAGGGGGTAGGGGACCTGAAGCTTTCTTT. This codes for CASKGGRGPEAFF.

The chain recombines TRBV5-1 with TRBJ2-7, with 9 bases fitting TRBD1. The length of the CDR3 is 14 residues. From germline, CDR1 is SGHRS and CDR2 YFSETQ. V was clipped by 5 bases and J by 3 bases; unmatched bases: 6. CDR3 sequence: CASRLTGGVYEQYF. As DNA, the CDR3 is TGCGCCAGCAGGCTGACAGGGGGAGTCTACGAGCAGTACTTC.

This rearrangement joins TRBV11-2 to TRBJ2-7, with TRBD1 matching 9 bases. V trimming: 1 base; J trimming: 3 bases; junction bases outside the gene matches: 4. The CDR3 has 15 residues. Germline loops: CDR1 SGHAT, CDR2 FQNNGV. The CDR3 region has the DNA TGTGCCAGCAGCTTAGGGGGGGGACAGGGCTACGAGCAGTACTTC. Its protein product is CASSLGGGQGYEQYF. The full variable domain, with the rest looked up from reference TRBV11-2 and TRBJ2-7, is EAGVAQSPRYKIIEKRQSVAFWCNPISGHATLYWYQQILGQGPKLLIQFQNNGVVDDSQLPKDRFSAERLKGVDSTLKIQPAKLEDSAVYLCASSLGGGQGYEQYFGPGTRLTVT.

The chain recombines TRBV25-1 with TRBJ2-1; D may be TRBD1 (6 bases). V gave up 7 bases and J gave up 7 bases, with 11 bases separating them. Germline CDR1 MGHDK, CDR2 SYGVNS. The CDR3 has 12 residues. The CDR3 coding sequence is TGTGCCAGCACCTCTAGGGGGAATGAGCAGTTCTTC. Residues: CASTSRGNEQFF.

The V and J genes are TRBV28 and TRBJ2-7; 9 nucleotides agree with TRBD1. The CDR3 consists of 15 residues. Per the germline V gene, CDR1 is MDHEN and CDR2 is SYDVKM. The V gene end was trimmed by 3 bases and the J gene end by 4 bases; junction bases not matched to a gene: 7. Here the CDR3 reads CASSFRGQGRYEQYF. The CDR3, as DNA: TGTGCCAGCAGTTTCCGCGGACAGGGGAGGTACGAGCAGTACTTC.

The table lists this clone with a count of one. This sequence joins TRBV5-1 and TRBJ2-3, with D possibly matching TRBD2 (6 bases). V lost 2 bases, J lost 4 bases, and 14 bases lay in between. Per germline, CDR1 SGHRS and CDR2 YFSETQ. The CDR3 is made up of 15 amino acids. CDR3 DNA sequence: TGCGCCAGCAGCTTCAGATCCGGGAGTGCAGATACGCAGTATTTT. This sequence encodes CASSFRSGSADTQYF.

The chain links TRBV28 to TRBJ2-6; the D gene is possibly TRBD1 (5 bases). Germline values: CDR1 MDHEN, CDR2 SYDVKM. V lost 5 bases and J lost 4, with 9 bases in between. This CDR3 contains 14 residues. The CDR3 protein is CASSQGSGANVLTF. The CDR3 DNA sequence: TGTGCCAGCAGTCAGGGTTCGGGGGCCAACGTCCTGACTTTC.

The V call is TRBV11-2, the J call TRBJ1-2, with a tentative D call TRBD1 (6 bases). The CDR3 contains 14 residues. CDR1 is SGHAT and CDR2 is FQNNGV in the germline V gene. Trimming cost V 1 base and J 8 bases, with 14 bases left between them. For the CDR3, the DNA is TGTGCCAGCAGCTTAGCTCGACAGGATTACGGCTACACCTTC. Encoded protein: CASSLARQDYGYTF.

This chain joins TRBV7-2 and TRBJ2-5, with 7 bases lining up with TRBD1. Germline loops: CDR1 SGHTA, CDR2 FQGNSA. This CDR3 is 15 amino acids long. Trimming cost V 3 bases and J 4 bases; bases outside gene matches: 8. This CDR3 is CASSFSRDSPETQYF. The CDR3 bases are TGTGCCAGCAGCTTCTCACGGGACAGCCCAGAGACCCAGTACTTC.

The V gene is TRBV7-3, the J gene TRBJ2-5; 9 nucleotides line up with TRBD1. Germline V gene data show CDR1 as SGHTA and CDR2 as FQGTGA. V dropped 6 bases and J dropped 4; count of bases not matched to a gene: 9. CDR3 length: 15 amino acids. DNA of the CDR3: TGTGCCAGCAGTCCCCGACAGGGGGTTGGAGAGACCCAGTACTTC. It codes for CASSPRQGVGETQYF.

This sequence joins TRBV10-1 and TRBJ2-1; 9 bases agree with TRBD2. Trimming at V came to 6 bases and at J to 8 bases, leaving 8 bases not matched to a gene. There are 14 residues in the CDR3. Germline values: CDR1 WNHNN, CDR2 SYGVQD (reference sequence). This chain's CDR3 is CASSASGEPDEQFF. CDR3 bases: TGCGCCAGCAGCGCTAGCGGGGAGCCTGATGAGCAGTTCTTC.

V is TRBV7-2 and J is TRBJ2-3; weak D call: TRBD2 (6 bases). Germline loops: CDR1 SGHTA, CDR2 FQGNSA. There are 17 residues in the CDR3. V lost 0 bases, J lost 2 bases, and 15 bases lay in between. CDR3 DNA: TGTGCCAGCAGCTTAGCGAATGGGGGACTGCCCACAGATACGCAGTATTTT. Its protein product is CASSLANGGLPTDTQYF.

CDR3 region: CAISEGGREGTDTQYF. CDR3 nucleotide sequence: TGTGCCATCAGTGAAGGGGGGCGGGAGGGCACAGATACGCAGTATTTT. The chain has TRBV10-3 and TRBJ2-3; 8 positions match TRBD2. Germline V lookup: CDR1 ENHRY, CDR2 SYGVKD. The CDR3 is 16 amino acids. J lost 1 base, V lost 3 bases, and 6 bases had no gene match.

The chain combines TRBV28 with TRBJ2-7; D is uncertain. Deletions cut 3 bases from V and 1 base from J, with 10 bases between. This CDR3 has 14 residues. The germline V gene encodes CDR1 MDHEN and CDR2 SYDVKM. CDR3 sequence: CASSFEAISYEQYF. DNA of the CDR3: TGTGCCAGCAGTTTTGAGGCGATTTCCTACGAGCAGTACTTC.

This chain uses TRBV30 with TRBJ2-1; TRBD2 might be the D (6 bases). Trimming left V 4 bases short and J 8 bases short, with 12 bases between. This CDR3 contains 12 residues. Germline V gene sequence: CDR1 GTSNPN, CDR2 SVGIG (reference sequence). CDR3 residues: CAWMKGGDEQFF. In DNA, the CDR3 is TGTGCCTGGATGAAGGGAGGCGATGAGCAGTTCTTC.

The chain's CDR3 is CASSMALFGFEAFF. The DNA for the CDR3 is TGTGCCAGTAGTATGGCCCTATTCGGGTTTGAAGCTTTCTTT. This rearrangement joins TRBV19 to TRBJ1-1; D remains ambiguous. Germline V gene lookup returns CDR1 LNHDA and CDR2 SQIVND (reference sequence). The CDR3 runs 14 residues. V lost 3 bases, J lost 7 bases, and 15 bases lay in between.